The rows below give T cell receptor beta chains drawn from one sample of a study of blood T cells in healthy people across ages. Each CDR3 protein is one row after TCRdb ran MiXCR on the 5' RACE reads. The table shows under 1,000,000 distinct CDR3 sequences, with 36% occurring only once. Source material: blood. These receptors were taken from a man younger than 35 in good health. Both conserved end residues are part of each CDR3. The D gene is left open where the match is weak. Clone size is not always given. Where it is, it says once, few, many or a class for expanded clones.

V gene: TRBV5-1; clone size: -; D gene: -; J gene: TRBJ1-1; CDR3 protein: CASSPGPGGTEAFF; CDR3 DNA: TGCGCCAGCAGCCCCGGCCCGGGCGGCACTGAAGCTTTCTTT
V gene: TRBV7-2; clone size: many; D gene: -; J gene: TRBJ2-5; CDR3 protein: CASSFSTGPETQYF; CDR3 DNA: TGTGCCAGCAGCTTTTCGACAGGACCAGAGACCCAGTACTTC
V gene: TRBV11-2; clone size: few; D gene: -; J gene: TRBJ2-1; CDR3 protein: CASSLFGNGRGLRLFF; CDR3 DNA: TGTGCCAGCAGCTTATTTGGTAATGGTCGGGGACTCAGGCTGTTCTTC
V gene: TRBV5-5; clone size: -; D gene: TRBD1; J gene: TRBJ1-3; CDR3 protein: CASSRTTGTIGSTIYF; CDR3 DNA: TGTGCCAGCAGCCGAACGACAGGGACCATCGGGAGCACCATATATTTT
V gene: TRBV5-1; clone size: -; D gene: -; J gene: TRBJ2-3; CDR3 protein: CASSLNSRTDTQYF; CDR3 DNA: TGCGCCAGCAGCTTGAACTCCCGCACAGATACGCAGTATTTT
V gene: TRBV2; clone size: few; D gene: -; J gene: TRBJ1-5; CDR3 protein: CASSEGWGQNHQPQHF; CDR3 DNA: TGTGCCAGCAGTGAAGGATGGGGGCAGAACCATCAGCCCCAGCATTTT
V gene: TRBV5-1; clone size: -; D gene: -; J gene: TRBJ1-1; CDR3 protein: CASSLVGAENTEAFF; CDR3 DNA: TGCGCCAGCAGCTTGGTAGGGGCAGAGAACACTGAAGCTTTCTTT
V gene: TRBV21-1; clone size: few; D gene: -; J gene: TRBJ1-1; CDR3 protein: CASSTHRGGNTEAFF; CDR3 DNA: TGTGCCAGCAGCACCCACAGGGGCGGGAACACTGAAGCTTTCTTT
V gene: TRBV12-3/TRBV12-4; clone size: -; D gene: -; J gene: TRBJ2-4; CDR3 protein: CASSPPTGTPGNIQYF; CDR3 DNA: TGTGCCAGCAGCCCCCCGACAGGGACTCCGGGAAACATTCAGTACTTC
V gene: TRBV7-7; clone size: -; D gene: -; J gene: TRBJ2-5; CDR3 protein: CASSLAQRRYGQETQYF; CDR3 DNA: TGTGCCAGCAGCTTAGCGCAACGGCGATATGGCCAAGAGACCCAGTACTTC
V gene: TRBV3-1; clone size: -; D gene: TRBD2; J gene: TRBJ2-7; CDR3 protein: CASSQHQTSGSSYEQYF; CDR3 DNA: TGTGCCAGCAGCCAACATCAAACTAGCGGGAGCTCCTACGAGCAGTACTTC
V gene: TRBV30; clone size: few; D gene: TRBD2; J gene: TRBJ2-3; CDR3 protein: CAWSVSGTTDTQYF; CDR3 DNA: TGTGCCTGGAGTGTAAGCGGGACCACAGATACGCAGTATTTT
V gene: TRBV12-3/TRBV12-4; clone size: many; D gene: -; J gene: TRBJ1-1; CDR3 protein: CASSAGVEAFF; CDR3 DNA: TGTGCCAGCAGTGCCGGGGTAGAAGCTTTCTTT
V gene: TRBV12-3/TRBV12-4; clone size: few; D gene: -; J gene: TRBJ2-5; CDR3 protein: CASRVEGGLETQYF; CDR3 DNA: TGTGCCAGCAGAGTGGAAGGGGGATTGGAGACCCAGTACTTC
V gene: TRBV5-5; clone size: few; D gene: -; J gene: TRBJ2-2; CDR3 protein: CASSQGPTHPNTGELFF; CDR3 DNA: TGTGCCAGCAGTCAGGGGCCAACGCACCCGAACACCGGGGAGCTGTTTTTT
V gene: TRBV9; clone size: few; D gene: TRBD1; J gene: TRBJ2-7; CDR3 protein: CASSARTGDEQYF; CDR3 DNA: TGTGCCAGCAGCGCCAGAACAGGGGACGAGCAGTACTTC
V gene: TRBV12-3/TRBV12-4; clone size: many; D gene: TRBD2; J gene: TRBJ2-3; CDR3 protein: CASSLGTSGGTDTQYF; CDR3 DNA: TGTGCCAGCAGCTTAGGGACTAGCGGGGGCACAGATACGCAGTATTTT
V gene: TRBV29-1; clone size: -; D gene: -; J gene: TRBJ2-3; CDR3 protein: CSVDPSGAADTQYF; CDR3 DNA: TGCAGCGTTGACCCCTCGGGGGCGGCAGATACGCAGTATTTT
V gene: TRBV2; clone size: few; D gene: -; J gene: TRBJ1-5; CDR3 protein: CASTIGRFNQPQHF; CDR3 DNA: TGTGCCAGCACAATAGGGAGGTTCAATCAGCCCCAGCATTTT
V gene: TRBV20-1; clone size: -; D gene: -; J gene: TRBJ2-7; CDR3 protein: CSARAKRAVSYEQYF; CDR3 DNA: TGCAGTGCTAGAGCAAAGAGGGCGGTCTCCTACGAGCAGTACTTC
V gene: TRBV4-3; clone size: few; D gene: -; J gene: TRBJ2-7; CDR3 protein: CASSQGRVNEQYF; CDR3 DNA: TGCGCCAGCAGCCAGGGCAGGGTCAATGAGCAGTACTTC
V gene: TRBV9; clone size: few; D gene: TRBD1; J gene: TRBJ1-1; CDR3 protein: CASSSLTGRHTEAFF; CDR3 DNA: TGTGCCAGCAGCTCCCTGACAGGGAGGCACACTGAAGCTTTCTTT
V gene: TRBV2; clone size: -; D gene: -; J gene: TRBJ2-5; CDR3 protein: CASSVARQETQYF; CDR3 DNA: TGTGCCAGCAGTGTAGCGAGGCAAGAGACCCAGTACTTC